Below are 23 T cell receptor beta chains sequenced from a single sample in a study of blood T cells in healthy people across ages. With a J-beta primer mix and a sample-barcoded 5' primer, a second PCR ran about 6 to 11 cycles. TCRdb re-called the 5' RACE reads with MiXCR, one entry per CDR3 protein. Here the sample spans about 1,400,000 distinct CDR3 sequences, approximately 59% being singletons. Sequencing was carried out using blood. All receptors derive from a man younger than 35 in good health.

J is TRBJ2-5 and V is TRBV4-2; D gene uncertain. The CDR3 has 12 amino acids. V lost 0 bases and J lost 6, with 5 bases in between. Per germline, CDR1 LGHNA and CDR2 YNFKEQ. The CDR3 spells CASSQDRQTQYF. In DNA form, the CDR3 reads TGTGCCAGCAGCCAAGATAGGCAGACCCAGTACTTC.

This chain joins TRBV10-1 and TRBJ1-5, with 7 bases aligning to TRBD1. Germline V CDR1 and CDR2: WNHNN, SYGVQD (reference sequence). The junction had 8 bases not matched to a gene; V was cut back by 0 bases and J by 0 bases. The CDR3 length is 18 residues. The CDR3 here is CASSESPGGWDSNQPQHF. CDR3 DNA sequence: TGCGCCAGCAGTGAGTCTCCAGGGGGTTGGGATAGCAATCAGCCCCAGCATTTT.

The chain recombines TRBV6-5 with TRBJ2-7, with D possibly called TRBD1 or TRBD2 (5 bases each). Trimming removed 6 bases from V and 2 bases from J, with 11 bases in between. The length of the CDR3 is 13 residues. Germline V gene sequence: CDR1 MNHEY, CDR2 SVGAGI. CDR3 DNA sequence: TGTGCCAGCAGCCGGGACGGTCCCTACGAGCAGTACTTC. Protein: CASSRDGPYEQYF.

The chain is built from TRBV28 and TRBJ1-1; D not resolved. The CDR3 contains 14 residues. Germline V gene data show CDR1 as MDHEN and CDR2 as SYDVKM. Trimming shortened V by 3 bases and J by 4 bases, and 12 bases separated the two germline ends. CDR3 region: CASSFGYRGTEAFF. DNA of the CDR3: TGTGCCAGCAGTTTTGGCTATCGCGGCACTGAAGCTTTCTTT. Looking up the rest from reference TRBV28 and TRBJ1-1 gives the full variable domain: DVKVTQSSRYLVKRTGEKVFLECVQDMDHENMFWYRQDPGLGLRLIYFSYDVKMKEKGDIPEGYSVSREKKERFSLILESASTNQTSMYLCASSFGYRGTEAFFGQGTRLTVV.

J is TRBJ2-1 and V is TRBV6-5; 10 bases agree with TRBD2. The V gene's germline CDR1 is MNHEY and CDR2 SVGAGI. Trimming took 6 bases from V and 8 from J; bases not matched to a gene: 13. CDR3 length: 16 amino acids. The CDR3 here is CASSHSTSGAGDEQFF. The CDR3 nucleotides read TGTGCCAGCAGCCACTCAACTAGCGGGGCTGGCGATGAGCAGTTCTTC.

The rearrangement joins TRBV28 to TRBJ1-5, with D tentatively TRBD1 (5 bases). Trimming removed 2 bases at V and 6 bases at J, with 14 bases between. Germline CDR1 and CDR2: MDHEN and SYDVKM. The CDR3 runs 15 residues. The CDR3 DNA reads TGTGCCAGCAGTTTAGGGCAGGGTGTGACTCAGCCCCAGCATTTT. Protein: CASSLGQGVTQPQHF. The variable domain in full, completed from reference TRBV28 and TRBJ1-5, reads DVKVTQSSRYLVKRTGEKVFLECVQDMDHENMFWYRQDPGLGLRLIYFSYDVKMKEKGDIPEGYSVSREKKERFSLILESASTNQTSMYLCASSLGQGVTQPQHFGDGTRLSIL.

The chain carries TRBV29-1 and TRBJ2-7, with D perhaps assigned TRBD1 or TRBD2 (5 bases each). V lost 3 bases, J lost 10 bases, and 16 bases lay in between. Germline CDR1 SQVTM, CDR2 ANQGSEA. The CDR3 runs to 12 residues. Here the CDR3 reads CSVEDTEGIQYF. The CDR3 DNA is TGCAGCGTTGAGGACACCGAGGGGATCCAGTACTTC.

This chain uses TRBV6-6 with TRBJ2-5; 8 bases match TRBD1. Germline V gene data show CDR1 as MNHNY and CDR2 as SVGAGI (reference sequence). This CDR3 has 13 residues. V lost 7 bases to trimming and J lost 11 bases; unmatched junction nucleotides: 12. The CDR3 loop reads CASTTGGSDTQYF. The CDR3 bases are TGTGCCAGCACCACAGGGGGGTCAGATACGCAGTACTTC.

The V and J genes are TRBV5-1 and TRBJ2-3, with D possibly matching TRBD1 (5 bases). V dropped 4 bases and J dropped 6 bases, with 12 bases sitting between them. This CDR3 spans 13 amino acids. Germline loops: CDR1 SGHRS, CDR2 YFSETQ. CDR3 amino acids: CASSKQASDTQYF. As DNA, the CDR3 is TGCGCCAGCAGCAAACAGGCCTCGGATACGCAGTATTTT.

This clonotype was found a few times. The chain has TRBV9 and TRBJ1-1; D not resolved. Trimming stripped 3 bases from V and 1 base from J, with 4 bases between. There are 12 residues in the CDR3. Germline values: CDR1 SGDLS, CDR2 YYNGEE. In DNA form, the CDR3 reads TGTGCCAGCAGCGGGGGGAACACTGAAGCTTTCTTT. It translates to CASSGGNTEAFF.

V and J are TRBV4-3 and TRBJ2-7; either TRBD1 or TRBD2 may fit D (5 bases each). The length of the CDR3 is 15 residues. V gave up 0 bases and J gave up 3 bases, with 12 bases separating them. From germline, CDR1 is LGHNA and CDR2 YSLEER. This CDR3 reads CASSQERGGFYEQYF. For the CDR3, the DNA is TGCGCCAGCAGCCAAGAGAGGGGCGGCTTCTACGAGCAGTACTTC.

This clonotype has just a few counts. V and J are TRBV14 and TRBJ2-7; TRBD2 is a possible D gene (6 bases). Trimming cost V 0 bases and J 0 bases, with 9 bases left between them. CDR3 length equals 15 residues. Germline loops: CDR1 SGHDN, CDR2 FVKESK. Here the CDR3 DNA reads TGTGCCAGCAGCCAAGATACCGGGAGCTCCTACGAGCAGTACTTC. Its protein is CASSQDTGSSYEQYF.

CDR3 sequence: CASSLRRTDEQYF. The CDR3 nucleotides read TGCGCCAGCAGCCTCAGACGGACGGACGAGCAGTACTTC. The V call is TRBV4-1, the J call TRBJ2-7; D unresolved. V was pared by 4 bases and J by 5 bases, with 12 bases between. Germline values: CDR1 MGHRA, CDR2 YSYEKL. This CDR3 contains 13 residues.

This sequence joins TRBV7-9 and TRBJ1-2; no reliable D call. The CDR3 runs 13 residues. In germline, CDR1 is SEHNR, CDR2 FQNEAQ (reference sequence). The germline V and J ends were trimmed by 7 bases and 0 bases, with 9 bases remaining between them. Written as DNA, the CDR3 is TGTGCCAGCACCATGATAACTAACTATGGCTACACCTTC. This translates into CASTMITNYGYTF.

The V and J genes are TRBV7-9 and TRBJ2-1; 9 nucleotides line up with TRBD2. J was trimmed by 0 bases and V by 6 bases; bases with no gene match: 9. This CDR3 contains 17 residues. Germline V gene lookup returns CDR1 SEHNR and CDR2 FQNEAQ (reference sequence). CDR3 sequence reads: CASSPTSGQSSYNEQFF. DNA for the CDR3: TGTGCCAGCAGTCCGACTAGCGGACAGAGCTCCTACAATGAGCAGTTCTTC.

This clonotype turned up a few times. The chain joins TRBV25-1 to TRBJ1-2, with TRBD1 identical over 8 bases. Per germline, CDR1 MGHDK and CDR2 SYGVNS. The CDR3 sequence is 15 residues long. The junction had 5 bases not matched to a gene; V was cut back by 2 bases and J by 3 bases. CDR3 nucleotides: TGTGCCAGCAGTGAACCCGGACAGGGTTACTATGGCTACACCTTC. Its translation: CASSEPGQGYYGYTF.

A few counts support this clonotype. The chain couples TRBV4-1 to TRBJ2-3, with 9 bases identical to TRBD2. Unmatched junction bases numbered 8, after V lost 0 bases and J lost 7 bases. The CDR3 has 16 residues. Germline V lookup: CDR1 MGHRA, CDR2 YSYEKL. CDR3 sequence: CASSQEPLAGTNTQYF. As DNA, the CDR3 is TGCGCCAGCAGCCAAGAGCCCCTAGCGGGAACGAATACGCAGTATTTT.

The chain is built from TRBV5-4 and TRBJ1-2; TRBD1 aligns across 8 bases. The germline V gene encodes CDR1 SGHNT and CDR2 YYREEE (reference sequence). The CDR3 loop spans 14 amino acids. V gave up 3 bases and J gave up 4 bases; unmatched junction bases: 5. CDR3 DNA: TGTGCCAGCAGCTCGGACAGGGTGATCTATGGCTACACCTTC. This encodes CASSSDRVIYGYTF.

Comment on this clonotype: This may stem from a read error, because a much larger clone lies one nucleotide away. The CDR3 reads CASSPPLGCEQYF. The CDR3 coding sequence is TGTGCCAGCTCACCACCGCTGGGTTGCGAGCAGTACTTC. The rearrangement uses TRBV18 and TRBJ2-7, with D uncertain. Germline lookup yields CDR1 KGHSH and CDR2 LQKENI. The CDR3 consists of 13 residues. V lost 0 bases, J lost 6 bases, and 9 bases lay in between.

Written as DNA, the CDR3 is TGTGCCAGCAGTCCACAGGGGCGTCCTGAAGCTTTCTTT. Translation: CASSPQGRPEAFF. The gene calls are TRBV2 and TRBJ1-1; 7 bases fit TRBD1. Germline assignment: CDR1 SNHLY and CDR2 FYNNEI. Trimming cost V 5 bases and J 6 bases; bases outside gene matches: 6. The CDR3 covers 13 residues. The full variable domain, in which reference TRBV2 and TRBJ1-1 provide the parts outside the CDR3, is EPEVTQTPSHQVTQMGQEVILRCVPISNHLYFYWYRQILGQKVEFLVSFYNNEISEKSEIFDDQFSVERPDGSNFTLKIRSTKLEDSAMYFCASSPQGRPEAFFGQGTRLTVV.

The chain has TRBV6-5 and TRBJ1-2; no firm D call. The CDR3 loop spans 13 amino acids. The V gene's germline CDR1 is MNHEY and CDR2 SVGAGI. Trimming took off 6 bases at V and 2 bases at J, with 10 bases between the two ends. CDR3 coding DNA: TGTGCCAGCAGGAGTTTTAAAAACTATGGCTACACCTTC. It codes for CASRSFKNYGYTF.

In this sample, this clonotype turned up a few times. The rearrangement uses TRBV29-1 and TRBJ2-1; the match to TRBD2 covers 12 bases. The germline CDR1 and CDR2 sequences are SQVTM and ANQGSEA. The V gene end was trimmed by 6 bases and the J gene end by 4 bases; junction bases not matched to a gene: 7. The CDR3 totals 15 residues. CDR3 bases: TGCAGCGTGTCCCCTAGCGGGAGGGAATACAATGAGCAGTTCTTC. Its translation is CSVSPSGREYNEQFF.

This sequence joins TRBV7-8 and TRBJ1-2; no clear D. This CDR3 spans 14 amino acids. The germline V gene has CDR1 SGHVS and CDR2 FQNEAQ. Trimming removed 5 bases from V and 8 bases from J, with 18 bases in between. In DNA form, the CDR3 reads TGTGCCAGCAGCGAAGACGGGTCACTAGGAGGCTACACCTTC. It specifies CASSEDGSLGGYTF.